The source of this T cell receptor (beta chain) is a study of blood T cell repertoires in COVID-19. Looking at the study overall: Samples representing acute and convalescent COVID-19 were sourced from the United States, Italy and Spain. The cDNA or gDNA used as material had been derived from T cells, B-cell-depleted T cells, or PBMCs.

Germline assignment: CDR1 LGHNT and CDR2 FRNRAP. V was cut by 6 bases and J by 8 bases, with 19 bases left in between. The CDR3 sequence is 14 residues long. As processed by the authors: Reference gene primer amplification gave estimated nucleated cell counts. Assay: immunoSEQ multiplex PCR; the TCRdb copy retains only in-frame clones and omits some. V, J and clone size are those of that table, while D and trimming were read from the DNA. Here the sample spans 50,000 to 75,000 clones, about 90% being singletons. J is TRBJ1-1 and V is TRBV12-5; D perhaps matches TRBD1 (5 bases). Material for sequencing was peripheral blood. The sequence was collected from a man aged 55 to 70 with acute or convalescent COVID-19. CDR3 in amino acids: CASGPGGKDSEAFF. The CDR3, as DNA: TGTGCTAGTGGCCCGGGGGGAAAAGACTCCGAAGCTTTCTTT.